The next 14 T cell receptor beta chains were all read from a single sample in a study of shared T cell receptors in the human thymus. Generated by immunoSEQ multiplex PCR, the TCRdb table keeps only in-frame clones and is missing some. The table includes approximately 760,000 clones, approximately 83% detected once. The data were also submitted as part of a second study, on human thymus T cells.

Sequenced material: thymocytes. Receptor source: a girl under three years old with a congenital heart defect.

Details on this clone: One end of the junction does not line up with germline, which may come from a read error. This chain connects TRBV5-8 to TRBJ1-5, with unresolved D. This CDR3 is 8 amino acids long. From germline, CDR1 is SGHTS and CDR2 YDEGEE. The CDR3 region has the DNA TGCGCTGACGGGACCCAGCATTTT. Its protein is CADGTQHF.

The chain has TRBV27 and TRBJ2-5, with a tentative D call TRBD1 (5 bases). Germline V gene sequence: CDR1 MNHEY, CDR2 SMNVEV (reference sequence). The V gene lost 3 bases and the J gene lost 6 bases, with 11 bases spanning the gap. CDR3 size: 13 residues. For the CDR3, the DNA is TGTGCCAGCAGTTTTGGGGCGAAGAAGACCCAGTACTTC. Translated: CASSFGAKKTQYF.

The CDR3 sequence: CASTPYPVGGQTHYEQYF. The CDR3, as DNA: TGTGCCAGCACCCCTTATCCTGTCGGGGGTCAGACCCACTACGAGCAGTACTTC. J is TRBJ2-7 and V is TRBV5-4; possible D gene TRBD2, 6 bases. V gave up 6 bases and J gave up 3 bases, with 28 bases separating them. The CDR3 consists of 18 residues. The V gene's germline CDR1 is SGHNT and CDR2 YYREEE (reference sequence).

This chain connects TRBV9 to TRBJ1-6; weak D call: TRBD1 (6 bases). CDR1 SGDLS and CDR2 YYNGEE come from the germline V gene. This CDR3 comprises 16 residues. V shed 2 bases and J shed 8 bases, with 17 bases lying between them. This CDR3 reads CASSVTQGKSDSPLHF. The DNA for the CDR3 is TGTGCCAGCAGCGTCACACAGGGTAAAAGTGATTCACCCCTCCACTTT.

This chain uses TRBV4-3 with TRBJ2-3; 8 nucleotides line up with TRBD2. CDR3 size: 17 residues. Germline assignment: CDR1 LGHNA and CDR2 YSLEER. J was trimmed by 5 bases and V by 0 bases; bases with no gene match: 10. As DNA, the CDR3 is TGCGCCAGCAGCCAAGATCCACGAGCGGGGGAAAAAGATACGCAGTATTTT. The encoded protein is CASSQDPRAGEKDTQYF.

This clone was detected a few times. The chain links TRBV5-1 to TRBJ2-2; a weak D match, TRBD1 (6 bases). Per the germline V gene, CDR1 is SGHRS and CDR2 is YFSETQ. Trimming removed 4 bases from V and 5 bases from J, with 15 bases in between. The CDR3 runs to 15 residues. The chain's CDR3 is CASSLTGQITGELFF. The CDR3 DNA reads TGCGCCAGCAGCCTGACGGGACAAATTACCGGGGAGCTGTTTTTT.

The rearrangement joins TRBV5-1 to TRBJ2-7; 7 bases map to TRBD1. CDR1 is SGHRS and CDR2 is YFSETQ in the germline V gene. J was trimmed by 3 bases and V by 0 bases; bases with no gene match: 12. This CDR3 has 17 residues. CDR3 residues: CASSLATQGQSFYEQYF. CDR3 in DNA: TGCGCCAGCAGCTTGGCTACTCAGGGACAGTCCTTCTACGAGCAGTACTTC.

The rearrangement uses TRBV18 and TRBJ2-7, with 9 bases that match TRBD1. The V segment lost 3 bases and the J segment 6 bases; nucleotides outside the gene matches: 9. CDR3 length: 15 amino acids. CDR1 and CDR2 from the germline V gene are KGHSH and LQKENI. Written as DNA, the CDR3 is TGTGCCAGCTCACCCCAGGACAGGGGCCCCAGCGAGCAGTACTTC. Its protein is CASSPQDRGPSEQYF.

The chain couples TRBV4-1 to TRBJ2-1, with 7 positions matching TRBD1. This CDR3 comprises 14 residues. V shed 0 bases and J 9 bases; nucleotides not matched to a gene: 5. CDR1 and CDR2 from the germline V gene are MGHRA and YSYEKL. The DNA of the CDR3 is TGCGCCAGCAGCCAAGAAGTTGGGACAGCTGAGCAGTTCTTC. Protein: CASSQEVGTAEQFF.

This chain joins TRBV2 and TRBJ2-7; D call uncertain. The CDR3 extends over 14 amino acids. Trimming cost V 3 bases and J 2 bases, with 11 bases left between them. Per the germline V gene, CDR1 is SNHLY and CDR2 is FYNNEI. Written as DNA, the CDR3 is TGTGCCAGCAGTGAGCTCAGGTTCCCCTACGAGCAGTACTTC. The encoded protein is CASSELRFPYEQYF.

The chain combines TRBV7-9 with TRBJ1-4; TRBD1 is a possible D gene (6 bases). Germline CDR1 SEHNR, CDR2 FQNEAQ (reference sequence). Trimming took off 5 bases at V and 8 bases at J, with 21 bases between the two ends. The CDR3 length is 16 residues. The CDR3 here is CASSRRRDTGGEKLFF. The CDR3 region has the DNA TGTGCCAGCAGCAGACGTCGGGACACCGGAGGAGAAAAACTGTTTTTT. The full variable domain, completed using reference TRBV7-9 and TRBJ1-4, is DTGVSQNPRHKITKRGQNVTFRCDPISEHNRLYWYRQTLGQGPEFLTYFQNEAQLEKSRLLSDRFSAERPKGSFSTLEIQRTEQGDSAMYLCASSRRRDTGGEKLFFGSGTQLSVL.

This chain uses TRBV5-1 with TRBJ2-5, with 12 bases identical to TRBD1. This CDR3 is built from 17 residues. In germline, CDR1 is SGHRS, CDR2 YFSETQ. Losses at the gene ends were 2 bases for V and 4 bases for J; bases not matched to a gene: 9. CDR3 DNA sequence: TGCGCCAGCAGCTTAAGGGACCGGGACAGGGGGCGAGAGACCCAGTACTTC. This translates into CASSLRDRDRGRETQYF.

The chain uses TRBV7-6 and TRBJ1-2; D might be TRBD1 (5 bases). Trimming left V 3 bases short and J 4 bases short, with 9 bases between. This CDR3 comprises 13 residues. Germline values: CDR1 SGHVS, CDR2 FNYEAQ. CDR3 amino acids: CASSLYRIYGYTF. CDR3 DNA sequence: TGTGCCAGCAGCTTGTACAGGATCTATGGCTACACCTTC.

This clone was observed a single time. The chain is built from TRBV4-1 and TRBJ1-5; 10 bases are a match to TRBD1. The germline CDR1 and CDR2 sequences are MGHRA and YSYEKL. Trimming cost V 1 base and J 2 bases; bases outside gene matches: 14. This CDR3 comprises 20 residues. CDR3: CASSQVPLDRGYQGNQPQHF. In DNA form, the CDR3 reads TGCGCCAGCAGCCAAGTCCCCCTGGACAGGGGGTACCAAGGCAATCAGCCCCAGCATTTT.